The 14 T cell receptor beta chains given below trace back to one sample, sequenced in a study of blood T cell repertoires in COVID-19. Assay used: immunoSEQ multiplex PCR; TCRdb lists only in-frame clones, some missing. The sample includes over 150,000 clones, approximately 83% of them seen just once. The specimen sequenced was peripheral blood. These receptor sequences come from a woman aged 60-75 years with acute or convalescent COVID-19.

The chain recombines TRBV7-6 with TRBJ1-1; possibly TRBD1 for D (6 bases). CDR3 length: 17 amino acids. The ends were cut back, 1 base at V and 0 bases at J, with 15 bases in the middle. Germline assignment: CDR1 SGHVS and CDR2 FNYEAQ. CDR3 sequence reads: CASSLVGAGAMNTEAFF. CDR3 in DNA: TGTGCCAGCAGCTTAGTTGGGGCAGGGGCTATGAACACTGAAGCTTTCTTT. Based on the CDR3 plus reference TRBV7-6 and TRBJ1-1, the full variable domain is GAGVSQSPRYKVTKRGQDVALRCDPISGHVSLYWYRQALGQGPEFLTYFNYEAQQDKSGLPNDRFSAERPEGSISTLTIQRTEQRDSAMYRCASSLVGAGAMNTEAFFGQGTRLTVV.

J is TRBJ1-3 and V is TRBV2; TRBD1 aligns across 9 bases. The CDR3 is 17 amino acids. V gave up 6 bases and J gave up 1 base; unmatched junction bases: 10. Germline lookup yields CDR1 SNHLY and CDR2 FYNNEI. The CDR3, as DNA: TGTGCCAGCAGCCAACAGGGGGCGGTTATATCTGGAAACACCATATATTTT. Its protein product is CASSQQGAVISGNTIYF.

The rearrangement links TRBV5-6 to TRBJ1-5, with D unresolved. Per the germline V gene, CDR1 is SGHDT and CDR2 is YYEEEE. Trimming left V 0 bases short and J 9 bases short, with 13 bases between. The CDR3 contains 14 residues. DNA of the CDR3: TGTGCCAGCAGCTTGGGGGGTCGTGCGGGGCCCCAGCATTTT. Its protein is CASSLGGRAGPQHF.

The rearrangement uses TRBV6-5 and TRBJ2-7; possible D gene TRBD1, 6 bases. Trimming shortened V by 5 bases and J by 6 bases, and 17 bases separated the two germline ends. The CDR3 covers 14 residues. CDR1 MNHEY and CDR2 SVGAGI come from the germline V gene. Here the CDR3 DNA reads TGTGCCAGCAGTATACCGGGGACACCCTCCGAGCAGTACTTC. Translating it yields CASSIPGTPSEQYF.

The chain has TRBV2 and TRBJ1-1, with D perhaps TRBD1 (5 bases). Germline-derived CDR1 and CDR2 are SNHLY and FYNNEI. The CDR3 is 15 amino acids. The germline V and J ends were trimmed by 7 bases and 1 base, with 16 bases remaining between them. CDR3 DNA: TGTGCCAGCACCCAGGGAAGCTACGGGAACACTGAAGCTTTCTTT. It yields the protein CASTQGSYGNTEAFF.

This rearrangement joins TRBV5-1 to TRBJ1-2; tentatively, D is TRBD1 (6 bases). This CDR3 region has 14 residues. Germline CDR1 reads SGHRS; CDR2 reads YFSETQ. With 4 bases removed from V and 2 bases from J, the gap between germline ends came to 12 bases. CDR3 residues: CASSPNQGNYGYTF. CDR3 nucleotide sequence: TGCGCCAGCAGCCCAAATCAGGGGAACTATGGCTACACCTTC.

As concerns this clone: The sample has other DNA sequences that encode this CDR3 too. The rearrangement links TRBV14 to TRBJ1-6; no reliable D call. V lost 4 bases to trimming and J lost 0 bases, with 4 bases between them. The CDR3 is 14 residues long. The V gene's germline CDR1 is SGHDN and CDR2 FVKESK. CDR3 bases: TGTGCCAGCAGCCGGAGCTCCTATAATTCACCCCTCCACTTT. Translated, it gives CASSRSSYNSPLHF.

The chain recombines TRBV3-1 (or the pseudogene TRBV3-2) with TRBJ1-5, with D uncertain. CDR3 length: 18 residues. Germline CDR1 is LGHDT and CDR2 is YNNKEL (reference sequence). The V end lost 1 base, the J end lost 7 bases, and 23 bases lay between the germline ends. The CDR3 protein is CASSQGSLRSTRGQPQHF. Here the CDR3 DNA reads TGTGCCAGCAGCCAAGGATCTTTACGGTCTACGCGGGGACAGCCCCAGCATTTT.

In DNA, the CDR3 is TGCGCCAGCAGCTTGGTTTCTAGCTCCTACAATGAGCAGTTCTTC. Its translation: CASSLVSSSYNEQFF. This chain uses TRBV5-1 with TRBJ2-1; D is uncertain. The CDR3 runs 15 residues. V dropped 0 bases and J dropped 0 bases, with 7 bases sitting between them. The germline gives CDR1 SGHRS, CDR2 YFSETQ.

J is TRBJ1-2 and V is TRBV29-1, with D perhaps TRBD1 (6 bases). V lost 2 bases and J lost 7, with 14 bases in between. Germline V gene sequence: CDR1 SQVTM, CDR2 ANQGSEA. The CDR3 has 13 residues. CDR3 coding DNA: TGCAGCGTTGAATGGGCCGTCAGGGGTGGCTACACCTTC. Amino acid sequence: CSVEWAVRGGYTF.

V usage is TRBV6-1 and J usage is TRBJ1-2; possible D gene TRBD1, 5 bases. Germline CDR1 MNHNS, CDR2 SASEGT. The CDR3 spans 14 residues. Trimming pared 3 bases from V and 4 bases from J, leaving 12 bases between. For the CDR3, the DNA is TGTGCCAGCAGTGAGGGTCCAGGGATCTATGGCTACACCTTC. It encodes CASSEGPGIYGYTF.

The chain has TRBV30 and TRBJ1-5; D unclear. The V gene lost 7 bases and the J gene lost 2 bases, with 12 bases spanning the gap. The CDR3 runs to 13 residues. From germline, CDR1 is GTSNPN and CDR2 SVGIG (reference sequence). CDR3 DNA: TGTGCCTTTGCGGGCCAGGGCAATCAGCCCCAGCATTTT. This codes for CAFAGQGNQPQHF.

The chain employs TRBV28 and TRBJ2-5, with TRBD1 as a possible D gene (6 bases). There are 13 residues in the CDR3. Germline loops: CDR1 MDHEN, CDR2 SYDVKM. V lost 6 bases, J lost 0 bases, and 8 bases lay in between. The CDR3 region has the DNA TGTGCCAGCAGCCGACAGGACCAAGAGACCCAGTACTTC. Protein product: CASSRQDQETQYF.

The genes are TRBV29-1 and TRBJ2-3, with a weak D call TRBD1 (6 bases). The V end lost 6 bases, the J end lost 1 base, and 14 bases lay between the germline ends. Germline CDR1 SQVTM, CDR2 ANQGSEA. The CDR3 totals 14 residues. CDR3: CSVEYGGRTDTQYF. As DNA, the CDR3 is TGCAGCGTCGAATATGGGGGCCGCACAGATACGCAGTATTTT.